The 10 T cell receptor beta chains presented below share a single source sample, sequenced in a study of T cell responses to AZD1222 COVID-19 vaccine. The repertoire was sequenced with immunoSEQ multiplex PCR; TCRdb's copy has only in-frame clones and lacks some. This sample has some 190,000 clones; around 90% occur once, and the top ten carry approximately 8%. The specimen was peripheral blood, collected on day 0 of AZD1222 vaccination. The receptors derive from an adult in good health.

The V and J genes are TRBV30 and TRBJ1-1; 9 bases map to TRBD1. The CDR3 runs 11 residues. V trimming: 5 bases; J trimming: 7 bases; junction bases outside the gene matches: 2. Looked up from germline, CDR1 is GTSNPN and CDR2 is SVGIG (reference sequence). The CDR3 is CAWGQGFEAFF. DNA of the CDR3: TGTGCCTGGGGACAGGGGTTTGAAGCTTTCTTT.

CDR3 residues: CASSLVGGSSSYNSPLHF. In DNA, the CDR3 is TGTGCCAGCAGTCTCGTGGGGGGCTCGAGCTCCTATAATTCACCCCTCCACTTT. The chain has TRBV27 and TRBJ1-6; TRBD1 is a possible D gene (6 bases). Looked up from germline, CDR1 is MNHEY and CDR2 is SMNVEV (reference sequence). V lost 5 bases and J 0 bases, leaving 17 bases between the germline ends. This CDR3 is 18 amino acids long.

This sequence joins TRBV5-4 and TRBJ1-6; D might be TRBD1 (5 bases). Germline loops: CDR1 SGHNT, CDR2 YYREEE (reference sequence). This CDR3 region has 15 residues. Trimming left V 4 bases short and J 10 bases short, with 18 bases between. The CDR3 DNA sequence: TGTGCCAGCAGCGCGGCCGGGACGTATTCGTCACCCCTCCACTTT. It specifies CASSAAGTYSSPLHF.

In this sample, this clone turned up once. The chain carries TRBV24-1 and TRBJ2-2; the D gene could be TRBD1 or TRBD2 (6 bases each). CDR1 is KGHDR and CDR2 is SFDVKD in the germline V gene. This CDR3 is 17 amino acids long. V was pared by 3 bases and J by 4 bases, with 17 bases between. CDR3 nucleotide sequence: TGTGCCACCAGTGATCCGCCGGGGGCTAGAAGCACCGGGGAGCTGTTTTTT. Protein: CATSDPPGARSTGELFF.

V usage is TRBV7-2 and J usage is TRBJ1-5; D is undetermined. Trimming took off 1 base at V and 5 bases at J, with 3 bases between the two ends. Germline V gives CDR1 SGHTA, CDR2 FQGNSA. The CDR3 length is 12 residues. The CDR3, as DNA: TGTGCCAGCAGCTTAGGGGATCAGCCCCAGCATTTT. It specifies CASSLGDQPQHF. Full variable domain (remainder filled in from reference TRBV7-2 and TRBJ1-5): GAGVSQSPSNKVTEKGKDVELRCDPISGHTALYWYRQSLGQGLEFLIYFQGNSAPDKSGLPSDRFSAERTGGSVSTLTIQRTQQEDSAVYLCASSLGDQPQHFGDGTRLSIL.

The chain employs TRBV5-1 and TRBJ1-4; D ambiguous. There are 16 residues in the CDR3. Germline CDR1 and CDR2: SGHRS and YFSETQ. V was shortened by 3 bases and J by 0 bases, with 12 bases between the two germline ends. The CDR3 spells CASSSDRGATNEKLFF. The CDR3 region has the DNA TGCGCCAGCAGCTCGGATAGAGGTGCAACTAATGAAAAACTGTTTTTT.

This clone was counted once. This chain joins TRBV29-1 and TRBJ2-6; a weak D match, TRBD2 (5 bases). The V end lost 7 bases, the J end lost 1 base, and 8 bases lay between the germline ends. In germline, CDR1 is SQVTM, CDR2 ANQGSEA. The CDR3 is 13 amino acids. CDR3 in amino acids: CSATGSGANVLTF. In DNA form, the CDR3 reads TGCAGCGCCACGGGATCTGGGGCCAACGTCCTGACTTTC.

The chain employs TRBV30 and TRBJ1-5; D is uncertain. CDR3 size: 13 residues. V gave up 3 bases and J gave up 5 bases, with 11 bases separating them. The germline V gene has CDR1 GTSNPN and CDR2 SVGIG (reference sequence). Written as DNA, the CDR3 is TGTGCCTGGAGCCCAAACGAGGATCAGCCCCAGCATTTT. Its translation is CAWSPNEDQPQHF. Filled out from reference TRBV30 and TRBJ1-5, the complete variable domain reads SQTIHQWPATLVQPVGSPLSLECTVEGTSNPNLYWYRQAAGRGLQLLFYSVGIGQISSEVPQNLSASRPQDRQFILSSKKLLLSDSGFYLCAWSPNEDQPQHFGDGTRLSIL.

This clone occurred once. The V call is TRBV4-1, the J call TRBJ2-3, with 11 nucleotides matching TRBD2. J lost 2 bases, V lost 1 base, and 2 bases had no gene match. The germline V gene encodes CDR1 MGHRA and CDR2 YSYEKL. The CDR3 loop spans 16 amino acids. The DNA of the CDR3 is TGCGCCAGCAGCCAAGGGACTAGCGGGCACACAGATACGCAGTATTTT. Residues: CASSQGTSGHTDTQYF.

The genes are TRBV6-5 and TRBJ2-3, with 8 bases aligning to TRBD1. CDR3 size: 13 residues. CDR1 and CDR2 (germline): MNHEY, SVGAGI. J was trimmed by 1 base and V by 9 bases; bases with no gene match: 3. The CDR3: CASPTGGTDTQYF. The CDR3 bases are TGTGCCAGTCCGACAGGGGGCACAGATACGCAGTATTTT.